This paragraph covers one TCR beta chain sequence. What it binds is not known. TCRdb's table, derived via immunoSEQ multiplex PCR, lists solely in-frame clones and lacks some. The profile shows 100,000 to 140,000 clones, approximately 90% of them singletons. Germline V gene sequence: CDR1 SNHLY, CDR2 FYNNEI. This CDR3 has 15 amino acids. V lost 7 bases to trimming and J lost 6 bases, with 18 bases between them. The sample comes from a study of T cell responses to AZD1222 COVID-19 vaccine. Study results and limitations: Sampled repertoires all dated from after the peak T cell response.

The starting material was peripheral blood, obtained 28 days after the second AZD1222 dose. The genes are TRBV2 and TRBJ2-2; D tentatively reads TRBD1 or TRBD2 (5 bases each). The TCR comes from an adult who received the AZD1222 COVID-19 vaccine. The CDR3 sequence: CASTSLGVEAGELFF. The CDR3 coding sequence is TGTGCCAGCACCTCCTTGGGGGTGGAAGCCGGGGAGCTGTTTTTT.